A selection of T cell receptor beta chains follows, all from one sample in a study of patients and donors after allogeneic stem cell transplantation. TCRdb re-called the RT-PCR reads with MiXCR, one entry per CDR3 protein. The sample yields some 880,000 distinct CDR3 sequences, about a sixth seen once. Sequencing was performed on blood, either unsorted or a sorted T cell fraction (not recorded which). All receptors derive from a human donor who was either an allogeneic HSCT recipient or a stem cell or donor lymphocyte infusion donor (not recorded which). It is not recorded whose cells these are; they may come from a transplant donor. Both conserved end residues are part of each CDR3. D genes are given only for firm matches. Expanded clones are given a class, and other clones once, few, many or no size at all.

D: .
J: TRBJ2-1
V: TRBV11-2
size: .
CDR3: CASSFRDSSPSNEQFF
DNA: TGTGCCAGCAGCTTCCGGGACTCCTCCCCTTCGAATGAGCAGTTCTTC

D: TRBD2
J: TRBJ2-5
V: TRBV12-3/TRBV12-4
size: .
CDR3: CASSLMLAGGQETQYF
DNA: TGTGCCAGCAGTTTGATGCTAGCGGGGGGCCAAGAGACCCAGTACTTC

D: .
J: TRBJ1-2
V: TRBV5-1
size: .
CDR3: CASSLSGPTPNYGYTF
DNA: TGCGCCAGCAGCTTGTCGGGGCCTACTCCTAACTATGGCTACACCTTC

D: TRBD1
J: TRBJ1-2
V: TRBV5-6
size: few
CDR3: CASSPLGQDRYGYTF
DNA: TGTGCCAGCAGCCCCCTGGGACAGGACCGCTATGGCTACACCTTC

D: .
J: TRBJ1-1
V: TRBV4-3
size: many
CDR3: CASSQDWPSYTEAFF
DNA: TGCGCCAGCAGCCAAGACTGGCCCTCCTACACTGAAGCTTTCTTT

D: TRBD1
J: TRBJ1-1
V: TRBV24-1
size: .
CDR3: CATSALQGMNTEAFF
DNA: TGTGCCACCAGTGCCCTACAGGGGATGAACACTGAAGCTTTCTTT

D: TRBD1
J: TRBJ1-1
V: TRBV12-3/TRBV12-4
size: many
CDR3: CASSFLVAGDRNTEAFF
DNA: TGTGCCAGCAGTTTTCTGGTGGCAGGGGACAGGAACACTGAAGCTTTCTTT

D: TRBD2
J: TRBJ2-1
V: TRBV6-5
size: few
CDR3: CASSYSANRLAARQFF
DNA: TGTGCCAGCAGTTACTCGGCGAATCGACTAGCAGCCAGGCAGTTCTTC

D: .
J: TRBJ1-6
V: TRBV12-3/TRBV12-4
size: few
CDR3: CASSYPPSGNSPLHF
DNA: TGTGCCAGCAGTTACCCACCGTCGGGGAATTCACCCCTCCACTTT

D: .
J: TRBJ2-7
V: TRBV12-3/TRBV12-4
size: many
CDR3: CASSLDRRPYEQYF
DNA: TGTGCCAGCAGTTTAGACAGGAGACCCTACGAGCAGTACTTC

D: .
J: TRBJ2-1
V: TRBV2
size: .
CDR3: CASRVGDNEQFF
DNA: TGTGCCAGCCGGGTGGGGGACAATGAGCAGTTCTTC

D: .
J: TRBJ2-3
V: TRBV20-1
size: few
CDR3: CSANLRGDSRRADTQYF
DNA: TGCAGTGCTAATCTCAGGGGGGACTCACGGCGGGCAGATACGCAGTATTTT

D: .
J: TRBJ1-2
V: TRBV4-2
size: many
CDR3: CASSQDLGSYGYTF
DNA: TGCGCCAGCAGCCAAGATCTTGGCTCCTATGGCTACACCTTC

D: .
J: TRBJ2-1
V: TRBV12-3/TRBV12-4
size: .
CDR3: CASSLRGGTSYNEQFF
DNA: TGTGCCAGCAGTTTACGGGGCGGAACTAGCTACAATGAGCAGTTCTTC

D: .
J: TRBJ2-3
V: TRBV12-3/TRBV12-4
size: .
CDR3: CAMTNRGTDTQYF
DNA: TGTGCCATGACGAACAGGGGCACAGATACGCAGTATTTT

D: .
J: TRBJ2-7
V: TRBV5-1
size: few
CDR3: CASSYQGSPYEQYF
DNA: TGCGCCAGCAGTTATCAGGGCAGCCCCTACGAGCAGTACTTC

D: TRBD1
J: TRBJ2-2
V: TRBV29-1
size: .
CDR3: CSVARDRANTGELFF
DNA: TGCAGCGTTGCCCGGGACAGAGCGAACACCGGGGAGCTGTTTTTT

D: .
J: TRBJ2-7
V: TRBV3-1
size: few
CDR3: CASSPQQVSHEQYF
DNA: TGTGCCAGCAGCCCACAACAGGTATCCCACGAGCAGTACTTC

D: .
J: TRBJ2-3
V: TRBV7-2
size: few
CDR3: CASSLRSSSLRYTQYF
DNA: TGTGCCAGCAGCTTAAGAAGTTCCTCCTTAAGGTATACGCAGTATTTT

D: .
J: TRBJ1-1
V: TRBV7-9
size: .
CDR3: CASSPVGKTEAFF
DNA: TGTGCCAGCAGCCCGGTAGGGAAAACTGAAGCTTTCTTT

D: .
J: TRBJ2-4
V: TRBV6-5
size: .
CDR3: CASSYSLQGAKNIQYF
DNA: TGTGCCAGCAGTTACTCGCTACAGGGAGCCAAAAACATTCAGTACTTC

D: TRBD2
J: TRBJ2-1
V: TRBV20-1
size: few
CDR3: CSASRGGLAAYNEQFF
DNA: TGCAGTGCCTCCCGAGGCGGACTAGCGGCCTACAATGAGCAGTTCTTC

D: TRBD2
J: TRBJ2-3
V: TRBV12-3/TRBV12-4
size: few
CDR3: CASDYSGSSADTQYF
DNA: TGTGCCAGCGACTATAGCGGGAGTAGTGCAGATACGCAGTATTTT

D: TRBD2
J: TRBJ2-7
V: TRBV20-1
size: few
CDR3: CSASFGLAGNEQYF
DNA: TGCAGTGCCTCGTTCGGTCTAGCGGGGAACGAGCAGTACTTC

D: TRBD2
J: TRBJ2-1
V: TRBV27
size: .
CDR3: CASSWSSGSNELFF
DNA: TGTGCCAGCAGTTGGTCTAGCGGATCCAATGAGCTGTTCTTC

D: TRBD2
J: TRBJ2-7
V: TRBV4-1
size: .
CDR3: CASSQLAGGWYEQYF
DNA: TGCGCCAGCAGCCAACTAGCGGGAGGGTGGTACGAGCAGTACTTC

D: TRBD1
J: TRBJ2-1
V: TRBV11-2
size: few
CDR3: CASSLGVLGQGSSSYNEQFF
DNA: TGTGCCAGCAGCTTAGGCGTATTGGGACAGGGCTCCAGCTCCTACAATGAGCAGTTCTTC

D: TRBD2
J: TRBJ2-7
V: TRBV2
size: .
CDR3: CASRPEPGTRSYEQYF
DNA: TGTGCCAGCAGGCCCGAACCGGGGACTAGAAGCTACGAGCAGTACTTC